This is a list of T cell receptor beta chains from one sample in a study of shared T cell receptors in the human thymus. Sequenced by immunoSEQ multiplex PCR; TCRdb stores in-frame clones only, minus some. Of around 730,000 clones in the sample, 70% to 90% are singletons; the top ten hold more than 0.008%. Another study also made use of these data, one on human thymus T cells.

The sample consisted of thymocytes. All receptors derive from a girl less than two years old with a congenital heart defect. Both conserved end residues are part of each CDR3. The D gene is left open where the match is weak. Size tells how often a clone was seen (once, few, many) or the class of an expanded clone, and some rows leave it out.

D	V	J	size	CDR3	DNA
NA	TRBV2	TRBJ1-5	NA	CASSPSWGQPQHF	TGTGCCAGCAGTCCCTCATGGGGCCAGCCCCAGCATTTT
NA	TRBV5-1	TRBJ2-7	NA	CASSWLFRGNYEQYF	TGCGCCAGCAGCTGGCTTTTCCGGGGAAACTACGAGCAGTACTTC
NA	TRBV12-5	TRBJ1-6	once	CASGLATGSWPPLHF	TGTGCTAGTGGTTTGGCCACAGGGTCGTGGCCACCCCTCCACTTT
NA	TRBV18	TRBJ1-4	NA	CASSPPGAGEKLFF	TGTGCCAGCTCACCACCGGGGGCAGGCGAAAAACTGTTTTTT
NA	TRBV6-1	TRBJ1-5	once	CASATGTPWNQPQHF	TGTGCCAGCGCTACAGGGACCCCTTGGAATCAGCCCCAGCATTTT
TRBD1	TRBV10-2	TRBJ2-5	NA	CASSPGTGGAGTQYF	TGCGCCAGCAGTCCCGGGACAGGGGGAGCCGGGACCCAGTACTTC
NA	TRBV7-2	TRBJ2-3	NA	CASSSTQGRTDTQYF	TGTGCCAGCAGCTCAACTCAGGGGCGGACAGATACGCAGTATTTT
TRBD1	TRBV11-2	TRBJ2-7	NA	CASSIGQGYEQYF	TGTGCCAGCAGCATAGGACAGGGCTACGAGCAGTACTTC
NA	TRBV12-5	TRBJ1-2	NA	CASGLLRDSLYGYTF	TGTGCTAGTGGTTTGCTCCGGGACTCCCTATATGGCTACACCTTC
TRBD1	TRBV9	TRBJ2-3	once	CASRRTAGQGARHTDTQYF	TGTGCCAGCAGAAGGACCGCCGGACAGGGGGCTCGCCACACAGATACGCAGTATTTT
TRBD1	TRBV5-6	TRBJ2-1	once	CASSPGTGDNEQFF	TGTGCCAGCAGCCCCGGGACAGGGGACAATGAGCAGTTCTTC
TRBD2	TRBV7-8	TRBJ2-1	NA	CASSPGLAGGSSYNEQFF	TGTGCCAGCAGCCCGGGACTAGCGGGGGGAAGCTCCTACAATGAGCAGTTCTTC
NA	TRBV5-1	TRBJ1-3	once	CASSLYTGTENTIYF	TGCGCCAGCAGCTTGTATACAGGGACCGAGAACACCATATATTTT
NA	TRBV28	TRBJ1-2	NA	CASSLCTAQKTWGIYHIYGYTF	TGTGCCAGCAGTTTATGCACAGCGCAAAAAACGTGGGGCATCTACCATATCTATGGCTACACCTTC
NA	TRBV28	TRBJ2-7	NA	CASSFVPCRALNVPTYEQYF	TGTGCCAGCAGTTTTGTCCCTTGCAGGGCCCTAAACGTCCCCACCTACGAGCAGTACTTC
TRBD1	TRBV16	TRBJ2-1	NA	CASSQRGRTGVCDEQFF	TGTGCCAGCAGCCAACGGGGGAGGACAGGGGTCTGCGATGAGCAGTTCTTC
NA	TRBV6-1	TRBJ2-1	NA	CASSEGVATHRYNEQFF	TGTGCCAGCAGTGAAGGCGTAGCGACCCACCGTTACAATGAGCAGTTCTTC
TRBD2	TRBV6-4	TRBJ2-1	NA	CASSPSGGISSSYNEQFF	TGTGCCAGCAGCCCTAGCGGGGGGATCTCAAGCTCCTACAATGAGCAGTTCTTC
TRBD1	TRBV4-1	TRBJ2-7	NA	CASSQVPGQGEHEQYF	TGCGCCAGCAGCCAAGTCCCGGGACAGGGGGAGCACGAGCAGTACTTC
TRBD1	TRBV19	TRBJ1-2	NA	CASSHGTGKNGYTF	TGTGCCAGTAGCCATGGGACAGGGAAAAATGGCTACACCTTC
TRBD1	TRBV6-5	TRBJ1-1	NA	CASSTTGTTEAFF	TGTGCCAGCAGTACGACAGGGACCACTGAAGCTTTCTTT
TRBD1	TRBV7-2	TRBJ1-2	NA	CASRPTGFGGYTF	TGTGCCAGCAGGCCGACAGGGTTTGGGGGCTACACCTTC
NA	TRBV6-1	TRBJ1-1	NA	CASSAIGRHKGNTEAFF	TGTGCCAGCAGTGCTATTGGGAGACACAAGGGGAACACTGAAGCTTTCTTT
NA	TRBV28	TRBJ1-1	NA	CASRGNSEAFF	TGTGCCAGTAGGGGGAACAGTGAAGCTTTCTTT
NA	TRBV7-2	TRBJ1-3	NA	CASSFKKGVPSGNTIYF	TGTGCCAGCAGCTTCAAGAAGGGGGTACCCTCTGGAAACACCATATATTTT
TRBD1	TRBV6-1	TRBJ1-5	NA	CASSEAGTGHSNQPQHF	TGTGCCAGCAGTGAAGCGGGGACAGGTCATAGCAATCAGCCCCAGCATTTT
NA	TRBV27	TRBJ2-7	NA	CASSLHLRGYEQYF	TGTGCCAGCAGCCTTCACCTCAGGGGCTACGAGCAGTACTTC
TRBD1	TRBV6-5	TRBJ2-7	few	CASSSPTGPDEQYF	TGTGCCAGCAGTTCGCCGACAGGGCCCGACGAGCAGTACTTC
NA	TRBV14	TRBJ1-2	once	CASSQSDDRRNYGYTF	TGTGCCAGCAGCCAATCCGATGACAGGCGGAACTATGGCTACACCTTC
NA	TRBV30	TRBJ1-2	once	CAWSIQTFGYTF	TGTGCCTGGAGTATACAGACCTTTGGCTACACCTTC
TRBD2	TRBV5-5	TRBJ2-1	NA	CASSLAGTTNEQFF	TGTGCCAGCAGCTTGGCCGGGACTACCAATGAGCAGTTCTTC
NA	TRBV7-9	TRBJ2-6	NA	CASSPGQGGANVLTF	TGTGCCAGCAGCCCGGGCCAGGGTGGGGCCAACGTCCTGACTTTC
NA	TRBV30	TRBJ1-4	NA	CAWSVQVREKLFF	TGTGCCTGGAGTGTACAGGTTAGAGAAAAACTGTTTTTT
NA	TRBV27	TRBJ2-1	NA	CASSLLSGDYNEQFF	TGTGCCAGCAGTTTACTGAGCGGAGACTACAATGAGCAGTTCTTC
NA	TRBV10-3	TRBJ2-2	NA	CAISGPGYTGELFF	TGTGCCATCAGTGGCCCCGGGTACACCGGGGAGCTGTTTTTT
TRBD1	TRBV11-3	TRBJ1-2	NA	CASSFNDRGPFYGYTF	TGTGCCAGCAGCTTCAACGACAGGGGACCCTTTTATGGCTACACCTTC
NA	TRBV7-9	TRBJ1-2	few	CASSTRGGVYGYTF	TGTGCCAGCAGCACCAGGGGAGGGGTGTATGGCTACACCTTC
NA	TRBV5-6	TRBJ1-2	NA	CASTPGGRAYGYTF	TGTGCCAGCACTCCGGGGGGCAGGGCCTATGGCTACACCTTC
TRBD1	TRBV11-2	TRBJ1-4	NA	CASSFDRGRGNEKLFF	TGTGCCAGCAGCTTCGACAGGGGGCGAGGGAATGAAAAACTGTTTTTT
NA	TRBV5-4	TRBJ1-2	NA	CASSLVFGSWRRYGYTF	TGTGCCAGCAGCTTGGTTTTTGGGAGCTGGCGGCGGTATGGCTACACCTTC